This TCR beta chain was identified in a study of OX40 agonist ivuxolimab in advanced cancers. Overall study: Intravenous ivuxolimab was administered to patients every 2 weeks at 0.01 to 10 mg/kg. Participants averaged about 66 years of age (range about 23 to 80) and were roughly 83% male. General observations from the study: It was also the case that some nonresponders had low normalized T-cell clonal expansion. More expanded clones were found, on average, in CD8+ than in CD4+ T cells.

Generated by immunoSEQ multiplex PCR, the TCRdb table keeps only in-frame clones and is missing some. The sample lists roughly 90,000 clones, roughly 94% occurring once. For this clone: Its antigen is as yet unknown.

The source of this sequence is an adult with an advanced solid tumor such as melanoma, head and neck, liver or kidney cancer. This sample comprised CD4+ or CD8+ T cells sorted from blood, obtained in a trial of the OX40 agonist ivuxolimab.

CDR3 bases: TGTGCCAGCAGCTTAAAGCGACAGGGGTTTGGAAACACCATATATTTT. The encoded protein is CASSLKRQGFGNTIYF. The chain employs TRBV11-2 and TRBJ1-3; TRBD1 matches 8 bases. CDR1 and CDR2 (germline): SGHAT, FQNNGV. CDR3 size: 16 residues. After removal of 2 bases from V and 3 bases from J, the junction contained 6 bases not matched to a gene.